The present T cell receptor (beta chain) was sequenced within a study of blood T cells in healthy people across ages. Study-level points and caveats: Aged donors had fewer naive CD4+ cells and lower diversity than long-lived donors.

The table lists this clonotype with a few counts. The antigen remains unidentified. This CDR3 is 14 amino acids long. The germline V gene encodes CDR1 SGHRS and CDR2 YFSETQ. Trimming cost V 0 bases and J 5 bases, with 11 bases left between them. Using a J-beta primer mix together with a sample-barcoded 5' primer, a second PCR was run for roughly 6 to 11 cycles. MiXCR was run by TCRdb on the 5' RACE reads, yielding one entry per CDR3 protein. Of roughly 800,000 distinct CDR3 sequences listed, 25% are singletons. The donors, healthy Caucasians from Russia, were aged about 6 to 95. The data were also submitted as part of a second study, on T cells of mothers and their children. That study adds: Biologically related mothers and children overlapped slightly more than unrelated pairs, a non-significant difference.

V is TRBV5-1 and J is TRBJ2-5; possibly TRBD1 for D (5 bases). The clonotype was recovered from a boy younger than 18 in good health. Sequencing was carried out using blood. The CDR3 region is CASSLEGWGETQYF. The CDR3 DNA follows: TGCGCCAGCAGCTTGGAGGGATGGGGCGAGACCCAGTACTTC.